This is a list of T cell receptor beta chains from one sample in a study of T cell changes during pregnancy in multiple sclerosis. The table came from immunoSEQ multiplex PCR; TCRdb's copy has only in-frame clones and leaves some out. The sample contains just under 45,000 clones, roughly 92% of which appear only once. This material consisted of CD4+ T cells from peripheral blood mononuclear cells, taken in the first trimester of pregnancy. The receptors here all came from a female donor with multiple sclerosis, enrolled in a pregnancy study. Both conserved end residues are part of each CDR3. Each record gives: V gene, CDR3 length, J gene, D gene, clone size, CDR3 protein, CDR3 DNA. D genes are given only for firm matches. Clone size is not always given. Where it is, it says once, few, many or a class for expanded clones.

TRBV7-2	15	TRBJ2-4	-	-	CASSLAGAPKNIQYF	TGTGCCAGCAGCTTAGCAGGGGCCCCTAAAAACATTCAGTACTTC
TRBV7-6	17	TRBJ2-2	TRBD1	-	CASSLAPGQGSSGELFF	TGTGCCAGCAGCTTAGCCCCGGGACAGGGCTCATCCGGGGAGCTGTTTTTT
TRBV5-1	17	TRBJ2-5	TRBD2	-	CASSLNVGAGGQETQYF	TGCGCCAGCAGCTTGAACGTTGGAGCGGGAGGGCAAGAGACCCAGTACTTC
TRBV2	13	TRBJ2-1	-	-	CASSAEIDRQQFF	TGTGCCAGCAGCGCCGAGATAGACAGGCAGCAGTTCTTC
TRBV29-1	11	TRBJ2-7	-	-	CSVQGPYEQYF	TGCAGCGTTCAGGGCCCCTACGAGCAGTACTTC
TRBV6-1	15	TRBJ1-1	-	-	CASSDIFGGFTEAFF	TGTGCCAGCAGTGATATTTTCGGGGGGTTCACTGAAGCTTTCTTT
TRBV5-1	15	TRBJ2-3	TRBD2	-	CATREWSGTADTQYF	TGCGCCACCCGGGAGTGGAGCGGGACGGCAGATACGCAGTATTTT
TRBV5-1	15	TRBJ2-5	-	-	CASSLVGRGQGAQYF	TGCGCCAGCAGCTTGGTCGGGAGAGGCCAGGGGGCCCAGTACTTC
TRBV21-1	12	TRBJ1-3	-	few	CASRVQGNTIYF	TGTGCCAGCAGGGTACAGGGAAACACCATATATTTT
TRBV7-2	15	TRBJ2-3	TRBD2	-	CASRYQAGGTDTQYF	TGTGCCAGCAGGTATCAAGCGGGGGGCACAGATACGCAGTATTTT
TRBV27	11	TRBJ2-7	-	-	CASTSGGEQYF	TGTGCCAGCACGTCCGGGGGCGAGCAGTACTTC
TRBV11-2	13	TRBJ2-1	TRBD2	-	CASSLGGGNEQFF	TGTGCCAGCAGCTTAGGGGGGGGGAATGAGCAGTTCTTC
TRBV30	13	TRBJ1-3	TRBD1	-	CAFQGAHGNTIYF	TGTGCCTTCCAGGGGGCTCATGGAAACACCATATATTTT
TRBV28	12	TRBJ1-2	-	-	CASSYRYYGYTF	TGTGCCAGCAGTTACAGGTACTATGGCTACACCTTC
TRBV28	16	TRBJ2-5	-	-	CASSLFDVRTWETQYF	TGTGCCAGCAGTTTGTTCGATGTCAGGACATGGGAGACCCAGTACTTC
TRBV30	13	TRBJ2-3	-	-	CAWTGPSTDTQYF	TGTGCCTGGACAGGGCCCAGCACAGATACGCAGTATTTT
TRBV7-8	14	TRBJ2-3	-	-	CASSLGLGTDTQYF	TGTGCCAGCAGCTTAGGACTAGGAACAGATACGCAGTATTTT
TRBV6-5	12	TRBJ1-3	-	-	CAAQGFGNTIYF	TGTGCCGCCCAGGGGTTCGGAAACACCATATATTTT
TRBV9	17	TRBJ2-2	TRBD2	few	CASSVGPSGVNTGELFF	TGTGCCAGCAGCGTAGGTCCTAGCGGGGTTAACACCGGGGAGCTGTTTTTT
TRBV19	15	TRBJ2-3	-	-	CASSNGGASTDTQYF	TGTGCCAGTAGTAATGGCGGGGCTAGCACAGATACGCAGTATTTT
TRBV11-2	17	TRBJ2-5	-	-	CASSSGWSSGLQETQYF	TGTGCCAGCAGCTCCGGATGGAGTAGCGGACTCCAAGAGACCCAGTACTTC
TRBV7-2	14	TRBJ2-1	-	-	CASSLYGTYNEQFF	TGTGCCAGCAGCTTGTACGGGACCTACAATGAGCAGTTCTTC
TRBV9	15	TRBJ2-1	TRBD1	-	CASSVGDRGGNEQFF	TGTGCCAGCAGCGTAGGGGACAGGGGAGGAAATGAGCAGTTCTTC
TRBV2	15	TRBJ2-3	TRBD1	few	CASSRDSTSTDTQYF	TGTGCCAGCAGCAGGGACAGTACTAGCACAGATACGCAGTATTTT
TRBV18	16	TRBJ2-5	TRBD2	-	CASSPLSREGRETQYF	TGTGCCAGCTCACCGCTATCGCGGGAGGGCCGGGAGACCCAGTACTTC
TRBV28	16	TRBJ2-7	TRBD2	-	CASSFSSGRFPYEQYF	TGTGCCAGCAGTTTTTCCAGCGGGAGGTTCCCGTACGAGCAGTACTTC
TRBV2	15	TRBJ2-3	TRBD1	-	CASSAGQGAYDTQYF	TGTGCCAGCAGTGCGGGACAGGGGGCGTATGATACGCAGTATTTT
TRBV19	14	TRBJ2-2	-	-	CASSISEFTGELFF	TGTGCCAGTAGTATCTCCGAGTTCACCGGGGAGCTGTTTTTT
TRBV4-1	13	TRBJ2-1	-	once	CASSQVSRNEQFF	TGCGCCAGCAGCCAAGTCTCGCGCAATGAGCAGTTCTTC
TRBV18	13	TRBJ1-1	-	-	CASSPRENTEAFF	TGTGCCAGCTCACCACGAGAGAACACTGAAGCTTTCTTT
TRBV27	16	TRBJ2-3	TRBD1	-	CASSPLRTGPRDTQYF	TGTGCCAGCAGTCCCTTAAGGACAGGCCCGAGGGATACGCAGTATTTT
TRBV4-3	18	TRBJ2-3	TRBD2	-	CASSQDWTSGSGTDTQYF	TGCGCCAGCAGCCAAGATTGGACTAGCGGGAGCGGCACAGATACGCAGTATTTT
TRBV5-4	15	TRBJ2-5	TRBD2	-	CASSFTAGGAETQYF	TGTGCCAGCAGCTTCACAGCGGGAGGGGCGGAGACCCAGTACTTC
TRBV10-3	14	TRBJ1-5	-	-	CAIWGGSGNQPQHF	TGTGCCATCTGGGGAGGGTCCGGCAATCAGCCCCAGCATTTT
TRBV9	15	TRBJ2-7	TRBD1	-	CASSVSGTGIDEQYF	TGTGCCAGCAGCGTCTCCGGGACAGGGATCGACGAGCAGTACTTC
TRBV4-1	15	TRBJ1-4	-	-	CASSLTPVTNEKLFF	TGCGCCAGCAGCCTAACTCCGGTAACTAATGAAAAACTGTTTTTT
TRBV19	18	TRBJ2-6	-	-	CASSHQGFPSTGANVLTF	TGTGCCAGTAGCCACCAGGGGTTTCCCAGCACTGGGGCCAACGTCCTGACTTTC
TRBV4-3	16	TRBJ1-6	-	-	CASSQGIAQGNSPLHF	TGCGCCAGCAGCCAAGGGATAGCGCAGGGGAATTCACCCCTCCACTTT
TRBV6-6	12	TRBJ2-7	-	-	CASRNPSGEQYF	TGTGCCAGCAGGAACCCTTCAGGGGAGCAGTACTTC
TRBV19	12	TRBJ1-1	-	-	CASSIENQEAFF	TGTGCCAGTAGTATAGAGAATCAGGAAGCTTTCTTT
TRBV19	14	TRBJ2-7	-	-	CASSIGGLTYEQYF	TGTGCCAGTAGTATAGGAGGGTTAACCTACGAGCAGTACTTC
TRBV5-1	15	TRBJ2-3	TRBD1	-	CASTRDRASTDTQYF	TGCGCCAGTACCCGGGACAGGGCTAGCACAGATACGCAGTATTTT